The clone carrying this T cell receptor (beta chain) was seen a few times. As yet, its antigen is unknown. The sample comes from a study of blood T cells in healthy people across ages. Study-level findings and limits: Using unsorted PBMCs precluded a conclusive naive versus antigen-experienced comparison.

Each donor gave around 9.3 milliliters of peripheral blood. Primers used in a second PCR of about 7 to 12 cycles were a sample-barcoded 5' primer and a J-beta primer mix. A tag from a template-switch adaptor with 12 random nucleotides marked each cDNA molecule. Using its own MiXCR run on the 5' RACE reads, TCRdb lists one record per CDR3 protein. The sample yields around 500,000 distinct CDR3 sequences, 40% to 50% seen once. Trimming left V 6 bases short and J 4 bases short, with 15 bases between. This CDR3 has 14 amino acids. CDR1 SQVTM and CDR2 ANQGSEA come from the germline V gene. Sequencing was carried out using blood. The chain joins TRBV29-1 to TRBJ2-2; possibly TRBD1 for D (6 bases). The TCR was taken from a man older than 75 in good health. The CDR3 DNA is TGCAGCGTGGGTGCGAGGGGGTCCACCGGGGAGCTGTTTTTT. This sequence encodes CSVGARGSTGELFF.